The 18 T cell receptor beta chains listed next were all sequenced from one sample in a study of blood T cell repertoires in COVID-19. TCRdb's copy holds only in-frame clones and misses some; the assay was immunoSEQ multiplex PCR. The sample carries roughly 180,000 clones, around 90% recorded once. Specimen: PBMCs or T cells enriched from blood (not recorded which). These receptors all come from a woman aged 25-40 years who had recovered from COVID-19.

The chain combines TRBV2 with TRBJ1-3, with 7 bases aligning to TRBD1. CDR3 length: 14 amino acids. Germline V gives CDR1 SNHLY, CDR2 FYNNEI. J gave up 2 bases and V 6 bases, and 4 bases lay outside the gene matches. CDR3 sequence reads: CASRAGTAGNTIYF. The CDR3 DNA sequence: TGTGCCAGCAGAGCCGGGACAGCTGGAAACACCATATATTTT.

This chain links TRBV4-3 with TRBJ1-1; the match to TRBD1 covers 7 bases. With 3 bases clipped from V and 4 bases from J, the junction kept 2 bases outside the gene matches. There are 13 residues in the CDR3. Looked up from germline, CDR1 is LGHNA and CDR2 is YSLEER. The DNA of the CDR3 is TGCGCCAGCAGCCAGGGACAGACCACTGAAGCTTTCTTT. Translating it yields CASSQGQTTEAFF.

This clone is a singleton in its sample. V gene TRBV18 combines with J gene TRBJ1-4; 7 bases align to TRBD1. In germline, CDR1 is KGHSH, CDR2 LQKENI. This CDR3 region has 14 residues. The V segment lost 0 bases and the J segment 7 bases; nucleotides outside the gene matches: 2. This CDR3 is CASSPPGTAEKLFF. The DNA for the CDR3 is TGTGCCAGCTCACCACCAGGGACAGCTGAAAAACTGTTTTTT.

In DNA, the CDR3 is TGCGCCAGCAGGGATCAGGGAGGGACTGAAGCTTTCTTT. This gives the protein CASRDQGGTEAFF. The chain couples TRBV5-1 to TRBJ1-1; TRBD1 is a possible D gene (5 bases). This CDR3 region has 13 residues. V was trimmed by 5 bases and J by 5 bases, leaving 13 bases between them. Germline CDR1 is SGHRS and CDR2 is YFSETQ.

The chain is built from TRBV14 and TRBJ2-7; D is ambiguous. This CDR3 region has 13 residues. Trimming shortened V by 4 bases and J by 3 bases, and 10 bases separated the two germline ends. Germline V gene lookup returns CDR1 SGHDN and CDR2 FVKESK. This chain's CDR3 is CASSLRHFYEQYF. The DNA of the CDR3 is TGTGCCAGCAGCCTCAGACATTTCTACGAGCAGTACTTC.

The CDR3 region is CASSQDRLENEKLFF. For the CDR3, the DNA is TGCGCCAGCAGCCAAGACAGGCTCGAGAATGAAAAACTGTTTTTT. The chain carries TRBV5-1 and TRBJ1-4, with TRBD1 as a possible D gene (6 bases). CDR3 length: 15 amino acids. Deletions cut 4 bases from V and 5 bases from J, with 15 bases between. CDR1 is SGHRS, CDR2 YFSETQ, per germline. The full variable domain, in which reference TRBV5-1 and TRBJ1-4 provide the parts outside the CDR3, is KAGVTQTPRYLIKTRGQQVTLSCSPISGHRSVSWYQQTPGQGLQFLFEYFSETQRNKGNFPGRFSGRQFSNSRSEMNVSTLELGDSALYLCASSQDRLENEKLFFGSGTQLSVL.

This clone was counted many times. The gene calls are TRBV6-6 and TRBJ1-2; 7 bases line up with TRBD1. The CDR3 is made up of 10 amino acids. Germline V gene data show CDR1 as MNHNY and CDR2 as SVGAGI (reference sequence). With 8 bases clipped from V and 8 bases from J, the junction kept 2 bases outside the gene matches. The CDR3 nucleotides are TGTGCCAGCCTGGGACAGGGCTACACCTTC. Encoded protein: CASLGQGYTF.

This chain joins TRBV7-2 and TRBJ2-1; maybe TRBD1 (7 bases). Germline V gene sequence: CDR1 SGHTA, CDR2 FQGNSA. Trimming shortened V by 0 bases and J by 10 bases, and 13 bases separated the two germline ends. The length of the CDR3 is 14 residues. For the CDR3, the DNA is TGTGCCAGCAGCTTAGCGCTTCAGGGGGGAGAGCAGTTCTTC. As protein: CASSLALQGGEQFF.

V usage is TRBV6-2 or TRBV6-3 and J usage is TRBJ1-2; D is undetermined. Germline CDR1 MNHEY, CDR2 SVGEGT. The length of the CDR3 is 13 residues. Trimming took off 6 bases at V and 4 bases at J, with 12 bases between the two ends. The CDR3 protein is CASSRLAAYGYTF. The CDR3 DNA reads TGTGCCAGCAGCCGCCTGGCCGCCTATGGCTACACCTTC.

The CDR3 DNA reads as TGTGCCAGTAGTACCCGGACTAGCGGAGTGGACACCGGGGAGCTGTTTTTT. It yields the protein CASSTRTSGVDTGELFF. The chain carries TRBV19 and TRBJ2-2; 10 bases match TRBD2. This CDR3 region has 17 residues. The junction had 8 bases not matched to a gene; V was cut back by 4 bases and J by 3 bases. Germline CDR1 reads LNHDA; CDR2 reads SQIVND (reference sequence). The full variable domain, with the rest looked up from reference TRBV19 and TRBJ2-2, is DGGITQSPKYLFRKEGQNVTLSCEQNLNHDAMYWYRQDPGQGLRLIYYSQIVNDFQKGDIAEGYSVSREKKESFPLTVTSAQKNPTAFYLCASSTRTSGVDTGELFFGEGSRLTVL.

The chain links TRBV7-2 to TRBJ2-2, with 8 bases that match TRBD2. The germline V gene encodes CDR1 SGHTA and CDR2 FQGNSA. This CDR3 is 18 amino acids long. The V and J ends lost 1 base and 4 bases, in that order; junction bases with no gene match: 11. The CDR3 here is CASSLGSSGPSGTGELFF. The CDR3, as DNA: TGTGCCAGCAGCTTAGGGTCTAGCGGGCCCTCGGGCACCGGGGAGCTGTTTTTT.

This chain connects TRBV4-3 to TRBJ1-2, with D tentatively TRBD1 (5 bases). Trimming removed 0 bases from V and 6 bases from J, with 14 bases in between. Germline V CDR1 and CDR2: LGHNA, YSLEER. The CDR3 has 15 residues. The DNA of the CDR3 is TGCGCCAGCAGCCAAGAACGCAGGGTCGAGGATGGCTACACCTTC. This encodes CASSQERRVEDGYTF.

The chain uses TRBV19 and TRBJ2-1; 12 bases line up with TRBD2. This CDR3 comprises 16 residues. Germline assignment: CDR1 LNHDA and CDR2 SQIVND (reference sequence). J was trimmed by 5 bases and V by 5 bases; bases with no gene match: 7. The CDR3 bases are TGTGCCAGTAGTTCCCGGACTAGCGGGAAACACAATGAGCAGTTCTTC. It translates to CASSSRTSGKHNEQFF.

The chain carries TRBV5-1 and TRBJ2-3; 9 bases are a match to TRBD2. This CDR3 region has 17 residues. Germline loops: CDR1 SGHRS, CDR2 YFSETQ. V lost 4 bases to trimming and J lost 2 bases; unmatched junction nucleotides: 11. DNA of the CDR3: TGCGCCAGCAGCCCGGAAGGGCGCGGGGGGGCCACAGATACGCAGTATTTT. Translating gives CASSPEGRGGATDTQYF.

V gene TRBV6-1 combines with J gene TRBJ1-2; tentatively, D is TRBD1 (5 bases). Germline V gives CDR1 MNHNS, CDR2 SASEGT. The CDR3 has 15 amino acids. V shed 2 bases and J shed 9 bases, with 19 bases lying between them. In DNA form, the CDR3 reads TGTGCCAGCAGTGAATGGGGCAGCCCTCCTATGAGCTACACCTTC. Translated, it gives CASSEWGSPPMSYTF.

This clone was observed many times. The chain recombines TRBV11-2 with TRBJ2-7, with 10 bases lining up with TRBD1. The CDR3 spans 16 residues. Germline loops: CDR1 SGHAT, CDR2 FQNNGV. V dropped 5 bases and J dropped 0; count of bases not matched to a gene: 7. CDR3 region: CASSDPGQGTSYEQYF. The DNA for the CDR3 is TGTGCCAGCAGCGACCCGGGACAGGGGACCTCCTACGAGCAGTACTTC.

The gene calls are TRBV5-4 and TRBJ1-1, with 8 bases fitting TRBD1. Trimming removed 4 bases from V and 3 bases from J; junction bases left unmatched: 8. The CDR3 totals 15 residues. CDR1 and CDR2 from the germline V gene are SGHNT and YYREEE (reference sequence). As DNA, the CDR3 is TGTGCCAGCAGCCAGCCAGGGGGCGCGGACACTGAAGCTTTCTTT. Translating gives CASSQPGGADTEAFF.

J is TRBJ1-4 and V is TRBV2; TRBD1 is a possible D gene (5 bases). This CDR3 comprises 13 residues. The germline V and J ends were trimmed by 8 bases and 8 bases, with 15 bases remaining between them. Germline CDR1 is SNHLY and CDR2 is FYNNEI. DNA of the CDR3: TGTGCCAGCGGGAGGGGAAGGGAAGAAAAACTGTTTTTT. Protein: CASGRGREEKLFF.